This T cell receptor (beta chain) is drawn from a study of vaccination and CD4 T cells after COVID-19. On the study more broadly: For control cultures, the treatment was a CEFX pool, an HIV-1 Nef pool, or no peptide. Study results and limitations: Convalescent patients gained a median approximately 90% of their reactive clones only post-vaccination.

Turning to this clonotype: Antigen: not known.

CDR1 and CDR2 from the germline V gene are LGHNA and YNFKEQ. V was trimmed by 0 bases and J by 2 bases, leaving 14 bases between them. This CDR3 has 16 amino acids. With the Oncomine TCR Beta short-read assay, DNA from cultured CD4+ T cells was sequenced. TCRdb used MiXCR to reprocess the PCR reads, holding one entry per CDR3 protein. This table has some 16,000 distinct CDR3 sequences, around 30% appearing once. The treatment here: roughly ten-day PBMC culture with coronavirus spike peptide pools or control peptides (ViraFEST assay). Wells contained about 2 million PBMCs each, and these were cultured with about 9.1 IU/ml IL-2 and around 10 ug/ml peptide pools.

The sample was cultured CD4+ T cells from blood. The receptor was isolated from a human donor with COVID-19. The rearrangement uses TRBV4-2 and TRBJ2-7, with D possibly matching TRBD2 (5 bases). For the CDR3, the DNA is TGTGCCAGCAGCCAAGATAGGAGACTAAACCCCTACGAGCAGTACTTC. It translates to CASSQDRRLNPYEQYF.